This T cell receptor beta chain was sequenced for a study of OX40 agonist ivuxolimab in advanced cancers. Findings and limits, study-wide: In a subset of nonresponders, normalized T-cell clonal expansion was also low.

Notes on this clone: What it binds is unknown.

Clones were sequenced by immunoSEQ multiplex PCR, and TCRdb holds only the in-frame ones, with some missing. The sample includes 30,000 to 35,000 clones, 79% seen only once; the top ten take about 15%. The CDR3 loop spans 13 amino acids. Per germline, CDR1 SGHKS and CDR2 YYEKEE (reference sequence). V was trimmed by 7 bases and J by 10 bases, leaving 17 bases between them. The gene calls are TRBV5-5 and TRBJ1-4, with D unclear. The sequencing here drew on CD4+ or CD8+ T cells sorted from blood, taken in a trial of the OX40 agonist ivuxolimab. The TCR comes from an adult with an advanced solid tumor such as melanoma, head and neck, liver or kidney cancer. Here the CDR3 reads CASSAESGAKLFF. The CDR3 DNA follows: TGTGCCAGCTCCGCGGAGAGTGGTGCAAAACTGTTTTTT.